This TCR beta chain was profiled in a study of T cell responses to AZD1222 COVID-19 vaccine. TCRdb's table, derived via immunoSEQ multiplex PCR, lists solely in-frame clones and lacks some. The data contain tens of thousands of clones, roughly 89% of them singletons. The CDR3 runs to 16 residues. In germline, CDR1 is SGDLS, CDR2 YYNGEE. The V segment lost 4 bases and the J segment 5 bases; nucleotides outside the gene matches: 12. Study-wide findings and caveats: Samples come after the peak T cell response, not at day 14. Receipt of two AZD1222 doses was followed by a rise in Spike-specific TCR breadth and depth. Clonal diversity was possibly underestimated, and white British individuals and females predominated among donors.

As regards this clone: The target antigen is unknown.

The receptor was isolated from an adult in good health. This chain joins TRBV9 and TRBJ2-5; 9 positions agree with TRBD2. This sample comprised peripheral blood, obtained on day 0 of MenACWY control vaccination. The CDR3 DNA reads as TGTGCCAGCAGCTTCCGACTAGCGGAGGGGAGGGAGACCCAGTACTTC. Amino acids: CASSFRLAEGRETQYF.